The entry below gives a single T cell receptor beta chain sequence along with its context. The entry originates in a study of blood T cell repertoires in COVID-19. Original analysis: Reference gene primers were amplified, and this amplification served to estimate nucleated cell counts. Only in-frame clones appear in the TCRdb table, and some are missing; sequencing was by immunoSEQ multiplex PCR. The V and J calls and clone size were taken over from that table, and D and trimming were inferred from the DNA. The table has roughly 54,000 clones, about 90% seen once. The origin of this receptor is a woman aged 55-70 years with active or convalescent COVID-19. Input material: peripheral blood.

CDR3 sequence reads: CASSQDVQIYYEQYF. The CDR3 DNA follows: TGTGCCAGCAGCCAAGATGTACAGATATACTACGAGCAGTACTTC. V is TRBV4-2 and J is TRBJ2-7; D is unclear. The germline V gene has CDR1 LGHNA and CDR2 YNFKEQ. V lost 0 bases and J 3 bases, leaving 12 bases between the germline ends. There are 15 residues in the CDR3.